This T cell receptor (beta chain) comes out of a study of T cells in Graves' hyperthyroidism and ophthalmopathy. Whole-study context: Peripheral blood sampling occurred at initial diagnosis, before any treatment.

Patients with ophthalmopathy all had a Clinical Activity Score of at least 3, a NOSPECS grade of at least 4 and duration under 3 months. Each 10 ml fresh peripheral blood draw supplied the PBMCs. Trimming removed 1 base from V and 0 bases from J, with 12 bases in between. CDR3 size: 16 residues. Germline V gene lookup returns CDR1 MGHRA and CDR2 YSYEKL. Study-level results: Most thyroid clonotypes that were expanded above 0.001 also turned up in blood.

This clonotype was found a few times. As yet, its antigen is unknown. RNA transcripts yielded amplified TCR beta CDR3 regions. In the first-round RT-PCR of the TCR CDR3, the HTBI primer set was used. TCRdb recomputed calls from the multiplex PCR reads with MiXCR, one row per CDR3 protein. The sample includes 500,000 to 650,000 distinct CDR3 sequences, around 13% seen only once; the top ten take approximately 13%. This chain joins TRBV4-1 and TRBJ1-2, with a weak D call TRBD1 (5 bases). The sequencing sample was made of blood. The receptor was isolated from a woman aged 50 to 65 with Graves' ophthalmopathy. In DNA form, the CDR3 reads TGCGCCAGCAGCCAAGTTGAGACAGCCACTAACTATGGCTACACCTTC. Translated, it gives CASSQVETATNYGYTF.